The 28 T cell receptor beta chains below were found in one sample sequenced in a study of early T cells in non-severe SARS-CoV-2 infection. TCRdb independently ran MiXCR on the 5' RACE reads; one entry per CDR3 protein. The data contain 55,000 to 80,000 distinct CDR3 sequences, more than 9.5% of them singletons. The specimen comprised whole blood, sampled at baseline. The source of these receptors is an adult who was a healthcare worker with PCR-confirmed SARS-CoV-2 infection or an uninfected control (not recorded which).

This chain uses TRBV13 with TRBJ2-4; TRBD1 matches at 8 bases. This CDR3 region has 13 residues. The V and J ends lost 9 bases and 8 bases, in that order; junction bases with no gene match: 9. CDR1 PRHDT and CDR2 FYEKMQ come from the germline V gene (reference sequence). Here the CDR3 reads CASTGGSRDIQYF. CDR3 DNA: TGTGCCAGTACAGGGGGAAGTCGGGACATTCAGTACTTC.

This clonotype was picked up a small number of times. The rearrangement links TRBV5-1 to TRBJ1-2; possible D gene TRBD1, 6 bases. Trimming pared 1 base from V and 2 bases from J, leaving 12 bases between. In germline, CDR1 is SGHRS, CDR2 YFSETQ. This CDR3 is built from 15 residues. In DNA, the CDR3 is TGCGCCAGCAGCTTGACGGGGGCGGGAAACTATGGCTACACCTTC. Its protein is CASSLTGAGNYGYTF.

This clonotype was seen a handful of times. The CDR3 region has the DNA TGCAGCGTTGCTCAGGGGTTCCACGAGCAGTACTTC. It encodes CSVAQGFHEQYF. The V gene is TRBV29-1, the J gene TRBJ2-7; tentatively, D is TRBD1 (6 bases). The V gene's germline CDR1 is SQVTM and CDR2 ANQGSEA. The V end was cut by 4 bases, the J end by 5 bases, with 12 bases between. The CDR3 sequence is 12 residues long.

This clonotype was observed at least ten times. The rearrangement uses TRBV7-9 and TRBJ2-3; no clear D gene. Germline lookup yields CDR1 SEHNR and CDR2 FQNEAQ (reference sequence). The CDR3 length is 12 residues. Trimming shortened V by 5 bases and J by 9 bases, and 12 bases separated the two germline ends. Here the CDR3 DNA reads TGTGCCAGCAGCCCCATTTCCGACACGCAGTATTTT. Its protein is CASSPISDTQYF.

This clonotype was seen repeatedly, ten times or more. This chain joins TRBV20-1 and TRBJ2-2; D may be TRBD1 (5 bases). Looked up from germline, CDR1 is DFQATT and CDR2 is SNEGSKA (reference sequence). Trimming cost V 0 bases and J 1 base, with 9 bases left between them. This CDR3 comprises 15 residues. In DNA form, the CDR3 reads TGCAGTGCTAGAGAGGCAGGGAAGAACACCGGGGAGCTGTTTTTT. It translates to CSAREAGKNTGELFF.

This clonotype has more than one count but fewer than ten. CDR3: CASSISGIGFYNEQFF. The CDR3 DNA reads TGTGCCAGTAGTATTTCTGGCATAGGTTTCTACAATGAGCAGTTCTTC. This chain joins TRBV19 and TRBJ2-1; no definite D call. This CDR3 contains 16 residues. Trimming shortened V by 3 bases and J by 3 bases, and 15 bases separated the two germline ends. CDR1 is LNHDA and CDR2 is SQIVND in the germline V gene (reference sequence).

The chain recombines TRBV7-2 with TRBJ2-5; unclear D gene. The germline V gene has CDR1 SGHTA and CDR2 FQGNSA. The CDR3 contains 15 residues. Trimming shortened V by 2 bases and J by 5 bases, and 15 bases separated the two germline ends. For the CDR3, the DNA is TGTGCCAGCAGCTTATTGCCCCCCAGCGATGAGACCCAGTACTTC. It encodes CASSLLPPSDETQYF.

Many counts were recorded for this clonotype. The chain recombines TRBV20-1 with TRBJ1-1; no firm D call. Between the trimmed V and J ends, which lost 6 bases and 5 bases, there was a span of 13 bases. From germline, CDR1 is DFQATT and CDR2 SNEGSKA (reference sequence). The CDR3 covers 12 residues. The DNA for the CDR3 is TGCAGTGCCGCGGATCAACAAACTGAAGCTTTCTTT. Encoded protein: CSAADQQTEAFF.

This clonotype was detected only a few times. CDR3 sequence reads: CSVLAGQETQYF. The CDR3 DNA sequence: TGCAGCGTGTTAGCGGGCCAAGAGACCCAGTACTTC. J is TRBJ2-5 and V is TRBV29-1; 7 nucleotides align to TRBD2. V was pared by 6 bases and J by 1 base, with 2 bases of the junction left unmatched. CDR1 SQVTM and CDR2 ANQGSEA come from the germline V gene. The CDR3 runs 12 residues.

V gene TRBV29-1 combines with J gene TRBJ2-1, with 13 bases fitting TRBD2. The V and J ends lost 6 bases and 8 bases, in that order; junction bases with no gene match: 7. The CDR3 covers 14 residues. CDR1 SQVTM and CDR2 ANQGSEA come from the germline V gene. This chain's CDR3 is CSVAGTSGNDEQFF. DNA of the CDR3: TGCAGCGTCGCCGGGACTAGCGGGAACGATGAGCAGTTCTTC.

The genes are TRBV6-6 and TRBJ2-7; 10 bases line up with TRBD2. CDR3 length: 15 residues. The germline CDR1 and CDR2 sequences are MNHNY and SVGAGI (reference sequence). The junction had 8 bases not matched to a gene; V was cut back by 6 bases and J by 3 bases. This CDR3 is CASRGVPSGSYEQYF. CDR3 DNA sequence: TGTGCCAGCAGGGGGGTACCTAGCGGGAGCTACGAGCAGTACTTC.

This clonotype was recorded at least ten times. The genes are TRBV12-5 and TRBJ1-1, with TRBD1 matching over 8 bases. Trimming at V came to 6 bases and at J to 6 bases, leaving 6 bases not matched to a gene. The CDR3 extends over 13 amino acids. Germline V gene lookup returns CDR1 LGHNT and CDR2 FRNRAP. CDR3 sequence (DNA): TGTGCTAGTGGCCAAACAGGGGGAGCTGAAGCTTTCTTT. It is translated as CASGQTGGAEAFF.

Concerning this clonotype itself: A clone one base away is much larger, so this may be a read error. The rearrangement links TRBV5-6 to TRBJ1-1, with D uncertain. Germline-derived CDR1 and CDR2 are SGHDT and YYEEEE. The CDR3 spans 14 residues. The CDR3 DNA is TGTGCCGGCAGCTTCGGGTTCTCGAACACTGAAGCTTTCTTT. Protein: CAGSFGFSNTEAFF.

In its sample, this clonotype was seen many times. The chain recombines TRBV7-3 with TRBJ2-2, with 14 bases lining up with TRBD2. The junction had 18 bases not matched to a gene; V was cut back by 1 base and J by 5 bases. The CDR3 length is 22 residues. The germline V gene encodes CDR1 SGHTA and CDR2 FQGTGA. Written as DNA, the CDR3 is TGTGCCAGCAGCTTAAGGGGCGGCGGACTAGCGGGGGGTTACCCCCGGACCGGGGAGCTGTTTTTT. It codes for CASSLRGGGLAGGYPRTGELFF.

Ten or more counts support this clonotype. This chain links TRBV4-2 with TRBJ2-4; D may correspond to TRBD1 or TRBD2 (5 bases each). Germline lookup yields CDR1 LGHNA and CDR2 YNFKEQ. This CDR3 has 13 residues. The V gene lost 5 bases and the J gene lost 5 bases, with 10 bases spanning the gap. The CDR3 DNA reads TGTGCCAGCAGCATAGGGACGGAAAACATTCAGTACTTC. Protein sequence: CASSIGTENIQYF.

This clonotype was found a few times. V gene TRBV15 combines with J gene TRBJ2-5; D ambiguous. CDR3 size: 15 residues. Germline V gene sequence: CDR1 LNHNV, CDR2 YYDKDF (reference sequence). V dropped 0 bases and J dropped 1 base, with 9 bases sitting between them. The CDR3 DNA sequence: TGTGCCACCAGCAGAGATCCCGGCAGCCAAGAGACCCAGTACTTC. This sequence encodes CATSRDPGSQETQYF.

This sequence joins TRBV7-8 and TRBJ2-7; TRBD1 or TRBD2 may be the D gene (6 bases each). The germline CDR1 and CDR2 sequences are SGHVS and FQNEAQ. This CDR3 has 13 amino acids. V shed 7 bases and J shed 3 bases, with 13 bases lying between them. CDR3 DNA: TGTGCCAGCAACATGAGGGGGGACTACGAGCAGTACTTC. This codes for CASNMRGDYEQYF.

The rearrangement uses TRBV4-2 and TRBJ2-1, with 7 bases matching TRBD2. J lost 3 bases, V lost 1 base, and 6 bases had no gene match. The CDR3 has 16 amino acids. Germline V gives CDR1 LGHNA, CDR2 YNFKEQ. CDR3 loop: CASSQAPGGYYNEQFF. The CDR3 region has the DNA TGTGCCAGCAGCCAAGCGCCGGGGGGTTACTACAATGAGCAGTTCTTC.

This clonotype came up many times. The V gene is TRBV12-3 or TRBV12-4, the J gene TRBJ2-7; either TRBD1 or TRBD2 may fit D (5 bases each). The CDR3 totals 13 residues. Trimming pared 5 bases from V and 2 bases from J, leaving 10 bases between. CDR3 coding DNA: TGTGCCAGCAGTAGGGACGGGACCTACGAGCAGTACTTC. It yields the protein CASSRDGTYEQYF.

This chain links TRBV6-5 with TRBJ1-4; possible D gene TRBD1, 5 bases. CDR1 MNHEY and CDR2 SVGAGI come from the germline V gene. The germline V and J ends were trimmed by 6 bases and 8 bases, with 16 bases remaining between them. The CDR3 has 14 residues. CDR3 nucleotides: TGTGCCAGCAGCAACTCAGGGTTTAGGGAAAAACTGTTTTTT. It codes for CASSNSGFREKLFF.

In this sample, this clonotype turned up many times. The V call is TRBV9, the J call TRBJ2-7; TRBD2 agrees at 8 bases. The V gene end was trimmed by 0 bases and the J gene end by 3 bases; junction bases not matched to a gene: 8. Per germline, CDR1 SGDLS and CDR2 YYNGEE. The CDR3 runs to 16 residues. This chain's CDR3 is CASSVAQRGTFYEQYF. The CDR3 DNA sequence: TGTGCCAGCAGCGTAGCTCAGCGGGGGACTTTCTACGAGCAGTACTTC.

The gene calls are TRBV7-2 and TRBJ1-5; no clear D gene. CDR3 length: 15 residues. V lost 5 bases to trimming and J lost 6 bases, with 17 bases between them. Germline V gene sequence: CDR1 SGHTA, CDR2 FQGNSA. CDR3 in amino acids: CASSARTLWGQPQHF. Written as DNA, the CDR3 is TGTGCCAGCAGCGCCCGTACTCTATGGGGTCAGCCCCAGCATTTT.

The table lists this clonotype with many counts. This chain joins TRBV7-9 and TRBJ2-3; TRBD2 aligns across 10 bases. With 4 bases clipped from V and 3 bases from J, the junction kept 16 bases outside the gene matches. Looked up from germline, CDR1 is SEHNR and CDR2 is FQNEAQ (reference sequence). CDR3 size: 19 residues. Written as DNA, the CDR3 is TGTGCCAGCAGCTCGCGCCACACCCCCACTAGCGGGACAACAGATACGCAGTATTTT. Protein: CASSSRHTPTSGTTDTQYF. Using reference TRBV7-9 and TRBJ2-3 for the parts outside the CDR3, the full variable domain is DTGVSQNPRHKITKRGQNVTFRCDPISEHNRLYWYRQTLGQGPEFLTYFQNEAQLEKSRLLSDRFSAERPKGSFSTLEIQRTEQGDSAMYLCASSSRHTPTSGTTDTQYFGPGTRLTVL.

This clonotype has a handful of counts. This chain joins TRBV11-2 and TRBJ2-5; D uncertain. The CDR3 spans 14 residues. The germline V gene has CDR1 SGHAT and CDR2 FQNNGV. The V end lost 1 base, the J end lost 3 bases, and 9 bases lay between the germline ends. The DNA for the CDR3 is TGTGCCAGCAGCTTAGGTCCTAGAAAAGAGACCCAGTACTTC. This codes for CASSLGPRKETQYF. Looking up the rest from reference TRBV11-2 and TRBJ2-5 gives the full variable domain: EAGVAQSPRYKIIEKRQSVAFWCNPISGHATLYWYQQILGQGPKLLIQFQNNGVVDDSQLPKDRFSAERLKGVDSTLKIQPAKLEDSAVYLCASSLGPRKETQYFGPGTRLLVL.

This chain links TRBV28 with TRBJ2-7, with 7 nucleotides matching TRBD1. This CDR3 region has 12 residues. V gave up 5 bases and J gave up 5 bases; unmatched junction bases: 3. Looked up from germline, CDR1 is MDHEN and CDR2 is SYDVKM. CDR3 in amino acids: CASSKTGDEQYF. CDR3 bases: TGTGCCAGCAGTAAAACAGGGGACGAGCAGTACTTC.

The genes are TRBV9 and TRBJ2-7; D may be TRBD1 (5 bases). CDR3 size: 15 residues. Trimming removed 4 bases at V and 2 bases at J, with 16 bases between. Germline CDR1 is SGDLS and CDR2 is YYNGEE. CDR3 in DNA: TGTGCCAGCAGCTTAACAACCCAGGGTGCCTACGAGCAGTACTTC. As protein: CASSLTTQGAYEQYF. The variable domain in full, completed from reference TRBV9 and TRBJ2-7, reads DSGVTQTPKHLITATGQRVTLRCSPRSGDLSVYWYQQSLDQGLQFLIQYYNGEERAKGNILERFSAQQFPDLHSELNLSSLELGDSALYFCASSLTTQGAYEQYFGPGTRLTVT.

This clonotype was seen many times. The V call is TRBV29-1, the J call TRBJ2-5, with no clear D. Germline lookup yields CDR1 SQVTM and CDR2 ANQGSEA. Trimming took 4 bases from V and 1 from J, leaving 10 bases between them. CDR3 length: 13 residues. CDR3 residues: CSVAFVLQETQYF. Here the CDR3 DNA reads TGCAGCGTTGCTTTTGTCCTCCAAGAGACCCAGTACTTC.

As to this clonotype: A read error is possible here, since a much larger clone lies one base away. This sequence joins TRBV20-1 and TRBJ1-3; tentative D call: TRBD1 (5 bases). The CDR3 runs to 14 residues. Looked up from germline, CDR1 is DFQATT and CDR2 is SNEGSKA (reference sequence). CDR3: CSARAQGAGNIIYF. Written as DNA, the CDR3 is TGCAGTGCTAGAGCTCAGGGAGCGGGAAACATCATATATTTT.